What follows are 27 T cell receptor beta chains derived from one specimen sequenced in a study of T cell responses to AZD1222 COVID-19 vaccine. Only in-frame clones appear in the TCRdb table, and some are missing; sequencing was by immunoSEQ multiplex PCR. The sample has some 86,000 clones; around 81% are singletons. Source: peripheral blood, taken on day 0 of AZD1222 vaccination. These receptors were collected from an adult in good health.

The rearrangement uses TRBV7-2 and TRBJ2-1; TRBD2 is a possible D gene (6 bases). V was trimmed by 3 bases and J by 10 bases, leaving 13 bases between them. Germline CDR1 and CDR2: SGHTA and FQGNSA. There are 13 residues in the CDR3. This CDR3 is CASSFGGVGEQFF. CDR3 DNA: TGTGCCAGCAGCTTCGGGGGAGTGGGGGAGCAGTTCTTC.

This clone was seen only once. The chain recombines TRBV28 with TRBJ2-4; 7 bases align to TRBD2. V shed 7 bases, J shed 3 bases, and the junction held 15 bases outside the gene matches. This CDR3 spans 17 amino acids. Germline V gene sequence: CDR1 MDHEN, CDR2 SYDVKM. CDR3 residues: CASNPRVGGIGKNIQYF. In DNA, the CDR3 is TGTGCCAGCAACCCTCGGGTGGGGGGGATTGGCAAAAACATTCAGTACTTC. Using reference TRBV28 and TRBJ2-4 for the parts outside the CDR3, the full variable domain is DVKVTQSSRYLVKRTGEKVFLECVQDMDHENMFWYRQDPGLGLRLIYFSYDVKMKEKGDIPEGYSVSREKKERFSLILESASTNQTSMYLCASNPRVGGIGKNIQYFGAGTRLSVL.

This clone was found once. The germline gene is not matched at one end of the junction; a read error may be the cause. The V and J genes are TRBV2 and TRBJ1-1; tentative D call: TRBD1 (6 bases). This CDR3 spans 14 amino acids. CDR1 and CDR2 from the germline V gene are SNHLY and FYNNEI. The CDR3 is CAGSVEGGNTEAFF. In DNA form, the CDR3 reads TGTGCCGGCAGTGTCGAGGGGGGGAACACTGAAGCTTTCTTT.

The chain combines TRBV4-1 with TRBJ1-4; D call uncertain. The CDR3 is made up of 17 amino acids. Germline V gene data show CDR1 as MGHRA and CDR2 as YSYEKL. V was trimmed by 0 bases and J by 0 bases, leaving 11 bases between them. CDR3 in DNA: TGCGCCAGCAGCCAAGACCCGACTGTAACAACTAATGAAAAACTGTTTTTT. It translates to CASSQDPTVTTNEKLFF.

This sequence joins TRBV24-1 and TRBJ2-3, with a possible D match to TRBD2 (7 bases). Germline V gene data show CDR1 as KGHDR and CDR2 as SFDVKD. Trimming left V 3 bases short and J 4 bases short, with 19 bases between. The CDR3 is 17 residues long. The CDR3 is CATSDPGGPRGPDTQYF. CDR3 nucleotide sequence: TGTGCCACCAGTGATCCCGGGGGGCCCAGGGGCCCAGATACGCAGTATTTT.

The chain employs TRBV29-1 and TRBJ2-5, with a possible D match to TRBD2 (7 bases). Trimming took off 7 bases at V and 5 bases at J, with 14 bases between the two ends. From germline, CDR1 is SQVTM and CDR2 ANQGSEA. This CDR3 has 12 residues. This chain's CDR3 is CSAAGAGETQYF. In DNA, the CDR3 is TGCAGCGCCGCGGGGGCCGGGGAGACCCAGTACTTC.

The chain is built from TRBV19 and TRBJ1-5; a weak D match, TRBD1 (6 bases). V lost 3 bases, J lost 7 bases, and 16 bases lay in between. Germline values: CDR1 LNHDA, CDR2 SQIVND (reference sequence). The CDR3 runs 15 residues. The CDR3 sequence: CASSMGAGGRQPQHF. The CDR3 DNA is TGTGCCAGTAGTATGGGGGCGGGGGGCAGGCAGCCCCAGCATTTT.

The V and J genes are TRBV20-1 and TRBJ2-1; 8 bases match TRBD2. Trimming removed 3 bases from V and 8 bases from J; junction bases left unmatched: 12. CDR1 is DFQATT, CDR2 SNEGSKA, per germline (reference sequence). CDR3 size: 15 residues. This chain's CDR3 is CSASLRERGFDEQFF. The CDR3 DNA is TGCAGTGCTAGTTTAAGGGAGCGGGGGTTCGATGAGCAGTTCTTC.

The chain has TRBV3-1 (or the pseudogene TRBV3-2) and TRBJ1-4; D unresolved. The length of the CDR3 is 17 residues. Trimming removed 3 bases from V and 0 bases from J, with 14 bases in between. Germline V gene data show CDR1 as LGHDT and CDR2 as YNNKEL (reference sequence). The CDR3 nucleotides read TGTGCCAGCAGCCAGTCGACCGGACTTGCAACTAATGAAAAACTGTTTTTT. Residues: CASSQSTGLATNEKLFF.

The chain has TRBV7-2 and TRBJ1-1; TRBD1 agrees at 10 bases. Germline V gives CDR1 SGHTA, CDR2 FQGNSA. This CDR3 region has 17 residues. J gave up 5 bases and V 2 bases, and 11 bases lay outside the gene matches. The CDR3 DNA reads TGTGCCAGCAGCTTATTGGGGGGACAGGGGATGGGTACTGAAGCTTTCTTT. Translation: CASSLLGGQGMGTEAFF.

The CDR3 reads CASSANEGFGPLHF. The CDR3 nucleotides read TGTGCCAGCAGCGCCAACGAGGGGTTTGGACCCCTCCACTTT. The V gene is TRBV11-2, the J gene TRBJ1-6; maybe TRBD1 (5 bases). From germline, CDR1 is SGHAT and CDR2 FQNNGV. Trimming shortened V by 5 bases and J by 12 bases, and 17 bases separated the two germline ends. The CDR3 contains 14 residues.

The chain employs TRBV30 and TRBJ2-7, with D tentatively TRBD1 (5 bases). The germline V gene has CDR1 GTSNPN and CDR2 SVGIG (reference sequence). V was shortened by 5 bases and J by 4 bases, with 24 bases between the two germline ends. CDR3 length equals 16 residues. The CDR3 loop reads CAWSHPWGSPKYEQYF. CDR3 in DNA: TGTGCCTGGTCCCATCCCTGGGGCAGTCCCAAGTACGAGCAGTACTTC. Together with reference TRBV30 and TRBJ2-7, the CDR3 gives the full variable domain: SQTIHQWPATLVQPVGSPLSLECTVEGTSNPNLYWYRQAAGRGLQLLFYSVGIGQISSEVPQNLSASRPQDRQFILSSKKLLLSDSGFYLCAWSHPWGSPKYEQYFGPGTRLTVT.

The gene calls are TRBV6-5 and TRBJ1-2; a weak D match, TRBD1 (6 bases). This CDR3 contains 13 residues. The germline V and J ends were trimmed by 6 bases and 4 bases, with 12 bases remaining between them. Germline lookup yields CDR1 MNHEY and CDR2 SVGAGI. CDR3 residues: CASSPGTSYGYTF. CDR3 nucleotides: TGTGCCAGCAGCCCCGGGACAAGCTATGGCTACACCTTC.

The chain uses TRBV27 and TRBJ2-2; 10 nucleotides match TRBD1. CDR3 size: 15 residues. The V segment lost 4 bases and the J segment 8 bases; nucleotides outside the gene matches: 7. In germline, CDR1 is MNHEY, CDR2 SMNVEV (reference sequence). CDR3 residues: CASSSRQGAGGELFF. The CDR3, as DNA: TGTGCCAGCAGTTCGAGACAGGGGGCAGGTGGGGAGCTGTTTTTT.

This chain links TRBV5-6 with TRBJ2-7; perhaps TRBD1 as D (5 bases). Germline lookup yields CDR1 SGHDT and CDR2 YYEEEE. V was pared by 2 bases and J by 3 bases, with 12 bases between. CDR3 length equals 14 residues. The chain's CDR3 is CASSFGQTDYEQYF. The CDR3 nucleotides are TGTGCCAGCAGCTTTGGCCAGACAGACTACGAGCAGTACTTC.

The rearrangement links TRBV9 to TRBJ2-5, with D tentatively TRBD2 (6 bases). From germline, CDR1 is SGDLS and CDR2 YYNGEE. The CDR3 loop spans 14 amino acids. V was shortened by 3 bases and J by 4 bases, with 13 bases between the two germline ends. Here the CDR3 DNA reads TGTGCCAGCAGCGGTCAGGGAGGCGGAGAGACCCAGTACTTC. Protein sequence: CASSGQGGGETQYF. Full variable domain (rest looked up from reference TRBV9 and TRBJ2-5): DSGVTQTPKHLITATGQRVTLRCSPRSGDLSVYWYQQSLDQGLQFLIQYYNGEERAKGNILERFSAQQFPDLHSELNLSSLELGDSALYFCASSGQGGGETQYFGPGTRLLVL.

The genes are TRBV6-5 and TRBJ2-7, with 8 bases identical to TRBD1. The germline V gene encodes CDR1 MNHEY and CDR2 SVGAGI. This CDR3 region has 15 residues. V lost 6 bases to trimming and J lost 6 bases; unmatched junction nucleotides: 13. DNA for the CDR3: TGTGCCAGCAGATTTGGACAGGGTCGAGCAAGCGAGCAGTACTTC. Its protein is CASRFGQGRASEQYF.

The genes are TRBV5-1 and TRBJ1-6; tentative D call: TRBD1 (5 bases). Per germline, CDR1 SGHRS and CDR2 YFSETQ. There are 13 residues in the CDR3. V gave up 5 bases and J gave up 9 bases, with 12 bases separating them. The CDR3: CASSRDSGSPLHF. CDR3 in DNA: TGCGCCAGCAGTCGGGACTCCGGTTCACCCCTCCACTTT.

This clone was found a few times. Other DNA sequences in this specimen translate into the identical CDR3. The chain combines TRBV5-1 with TRBJ2-2; 7 bases align to TRBD1. J lost 1 base, V lost 3 bases, and 3 bases had no gene match. CDR1 is SGHRS, CDR2 YFSETQ, per germline. This CDR3 has 15 amino acids. This CDR3 reads CASSSGQRNTGELFF. The CDR3 DNA sequence: TGCGCCAGCAGCTCGGGACAGAGGAACACCGGGGAGCTGTTTTTT.

The chain couples TRBV14 to TRBJ2-7; weak D call: TRBD2 (6 bases). With 1 base removed from V and 3 bases from J, the gap between germline ends came to 13 bases. CDR1 and CDR2 from the germline V gene are SGHDN and FVKESK. This CDR3 is 15 amino acids long. The CDR3, as DNA: TGTGCCAGCAGCCAAGGCGCGGGACGGAGCTACGAGCAGTACTTC. It yields the protein CASSQGAGRSYEQYF. Looking up the rest from reference TRBV14 and TRBJ2-7 gives the full variable domain: EAGVTQFPSHSVIEKGQTVTLRCDPISGHDNLYWYRRVMGKEIKFLLHFVKESKQDESGMPNNRFLAERTGGTYSTLKVQPAELEDSGVYFCASSQGAGRSYEQYFGPGTRLTVT.

The genes are TRBV18 and TRBJ2-7; TRBD1 is a possible D gene (6 bases). The V gene lost 2 bases and the J gene lost 4 bases, with 15 bases spanning the gap. The CDR3 consists of 15 residues. Germline CDR1 KGHSH, CDR2 LQKENI. CDR3: CASSPGDTELYEQYF. The CDR3 region has the DNA TGTGCCAGCTCACCAGGGGACACGGAGTTATACGAGCAGTACTTC.

This rearrangement joins TRBV2 to TRBJ2-3, with D perhaps being TRBD1 or TRBD2 (5 bases each). The CDR3 loop spans 15 amino acids. V lost 7 bases, J lost 0 bases, and 14 bases lay in between. Germline lookup yields CDR1 SNHLY and CDR2 FYNNEI. CDR3 amino acids: CASTRGPTSTDTQYF. CDR3 sequence (DNA): TGTGCCAGCACCCGGGGACCGACCAGCACAGATACGCAGTATTTT.

This clone showed up just once. The rearrangement joins TRBV19 to TRBJ2-1; D could derive from TRBD1 or TRBD2 (6 bases each). The CDR3 runs 16 residues. The germline V gene encodes CDR1 LNHDA and CDR2 SQIVND (reference sequence). The ends were cut back, 4 bases at V and 3 bases at J, with 16 bases in the middle. CDR3 loop: CASSKLEGRGYNEQFF. CDR3 sequence (DNA): TGTGCCAGTAGTAAATTGGAGGGCAGGGGCTACAATGAGCAGTTCTTC.

The chain recombines TRBV28 with TRBJ2-7; D might be TRBD1 (6 bases). Germline V CDR1 and CDR2: MDHEN, SYDVKM. Trimming shortened V by 6 bases and J by 7 bases, and 16 bases separated the two germline ends. CDR3 size: 13 residues. The CDR3 loop reads CASSVTDRPEQYF. Here the CDR3 DNA reads TGTGCCAGCAGCGTAACTGACAGGCCTGAGCAGTACTTC.

This clone was seen once. The chain carries TRBV19 and TRBJ2-7; 12 bases are shared with TRBD2. V trimming: 4 bases; J trimming: 1 base; junction bases outside the gene matches: 2. This CDR3 has 15 residues. From germline, CDR1 is LNHDA and CDR2 SQIVND (reference sequence). This CDR3 is CASSKGTSGSYEQYF. The CDR3 DNA sequence: TGTGCCAGTAGTAAAGGGACTAGCGGGTCCTACGAGCAGTACTTC.

V is TRBV28 and J is TRBJ2-1; 7 nucleotides line up with TRBD2. Looked up from germline, CDR1 is MDHEN and CDR2 is SYDVKM. The CDR3 covers 15 residues. The V and J ends lost 4 bases and 3 bases, in that order; junction bases with no gene match: 6. The CDR3 reads CASSSGGRVYNEQFF. CDR3 bases: TGTGCCAGCAGTTCCGGCGGGAGAGTCTACAATGAGCAGTTCTTC.

V is TRBV7-9 and J is TRBJ2-1; perhaps TRBD1 as D (5 bases). CDR1 is SEHNR and CDR2 is FQNEAQ in the germline V gene (reference sequence). With 4 bases removed from V and 0 bases from J, the gap between germline ends came to 16 bases. The CDR3 contains 17 residues. The DNA for the CDR3 is TGTGCCAGCAGCTCCTTCCCCCGGCAGGGCTCCTACAATGAGCAGTTCTTC. Translated: CASSSFPRQGSYNEQFF.